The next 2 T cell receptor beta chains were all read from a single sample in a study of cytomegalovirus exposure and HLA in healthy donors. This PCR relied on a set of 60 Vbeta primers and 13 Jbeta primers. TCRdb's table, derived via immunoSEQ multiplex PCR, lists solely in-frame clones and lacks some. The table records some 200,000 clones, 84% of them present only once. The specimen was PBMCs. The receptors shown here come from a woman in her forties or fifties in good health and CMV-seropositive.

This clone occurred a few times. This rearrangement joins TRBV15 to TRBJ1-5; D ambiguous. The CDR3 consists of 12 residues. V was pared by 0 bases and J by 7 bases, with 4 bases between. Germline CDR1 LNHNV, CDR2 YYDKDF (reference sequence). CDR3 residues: CATSRDLQPQHF. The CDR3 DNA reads TGTGCCACCAGCAGAGATCTCCAGCCCCAGCATTTT.

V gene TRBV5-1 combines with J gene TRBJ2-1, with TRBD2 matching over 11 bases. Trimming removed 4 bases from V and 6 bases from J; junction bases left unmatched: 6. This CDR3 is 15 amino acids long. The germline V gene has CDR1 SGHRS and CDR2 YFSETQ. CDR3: CASSRGLAALNEQFF. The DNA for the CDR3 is TGCGCCAGCAGCCGGGGACTAGCGGCCCTCAATGAGCAGTTCTTC.